This TCR beta chain was observed in a study of OX40 agonist ivuxolimab in advanced cancers. Study-level findings and limits: Antigen targets of the expanded peripheral T cells went undetermined. On average, CD8+ T cells had more expanded clones than CD4+.

Autoimmune disease history or systemic immunosuppression excluded patients. The V gene lost 0 bases and the J gene lost 0 bases, with 5 bases spanning the gap. The CDR3 spans 14 residues. Germline CDR1 and CDR2: SGHDT and YYEEEE. For this clone: Its antigen is not identified.

Clones were sequenced by immunoSEQ multiplex PCR, and TCRdb holds only the in-frame ones, with some missing. The table records more than 70,000 clones, roughly 89% of them present only once. This specimen consisted of CD4+ or CD8+ T cells sorted from blood, obtained in a trial of the OX40 agonist ivuxolimab. The sequence came from an adult with an advanced solid tumor such as melanoma, head and neck, liver or kidney cancer. V usage is TRBV5-6 and J usage is TRBJ2-3, with unresolved D. Here the CDR3 DNA reads TGTGCCAGCAGCTTGGTTGAAAGCACAGATACGCAGTATTTT. This sequence encodes CASSLVESTDTQYF.